The 20 T cell receptor beta chains below all came from one sample that was sequenced in a study of glioma-infiltrating T cells. The iRepertoire nested amplicon-rescue multiplex PCR amplified TCR alpha and beta CDR3s from RNA. TCRdb analysed the multiplex PCR reads with MiXCR anew, one entry per CDR3 protein. The sample has some 110,000 distinct CDR3 sequences; roughly 25% are singletons. Sequencing was performed on glioma tissue, nonneoplastic brain tissue, or PBMCs (not recorded which). The receptors come from a human donor with low-grade glioma or glioblastoma, undergoing nonglioma brain surgery, or in good health (not recorded which).

This clonotype was detected ten times or more. The rearrangement uses TRBV2 and TRBJ2-3; 8 nucleotides align to TRBD1. V was clipped by 8 bases and J by 1 base; unmatched bases: 5. The CDR3 totals 14 residues. CDR1 and CDR2 (germline): SNHLY, FYNNEI. The CDR3 DNA sequence: TGTGCCAGCTTTGCGGGACAGGGCACAGATACGCAGTATTTT. This codes for CASFAGQGTDTQYF.

This clonotype was counted ten times or more. The rearrangement joins TRBV4-1 to TRBJ1-2, with D unresolved. Germline values: CDR1 MGHRA, CDR2 YSYEKL. The ends were cut back, 2 bases at V and 6 bases at J, with 19 bases in the middle. This CDR3 has 16 residues. The CDR3 is CASSQSLRHAADGYTF. Written as DNA, the CDR3 is TGCGCCAGCAGCCAATCCCTCAGACATGCCGCGGATGGCTACACCTTC.

Notes on this clonotype: A much larger clone sits a single nucleotide away, making a read error possible. The chain has TRBV29-1 and TRBJ2-1; tentatively, D is TRBD1 (6 bases). Per the germline V gene, CDR1 is SQVTM and CDR2 is ANQGSEA. The CDR3 runs to 14 residues. In DNA form, the CDR3 reads TGCAGCGTTGAAGAGGGGGCGATACCGAATGAGAAGTTCTTC. It encodes CSVEEGAIPNEKFF.

At least ten counts were recorded for this clonotype. V usage is TRBV19 and J usage is TRBJ2-5; 12 nucleotides match TRBD1. Germline assignment: CDR1 LNHDA and CDR2 SQIVND (reference sequence). Germline trimming cut 7 bases from V and 3 bases from J; bases unmatched to any gene: 3. This CDR3 region has 14 residues. The CDR3 sequence: CASTGTGGEETQYF. In DNA form, the CDR3 reads TGTGCCAGTACCGGGACAGGGGGCGAAGAGACCCAGTACTTC. Variable domain in full (rest from reference TRBV19 and TRBJ2-5): DGGITQSPKYLFRKEGQNVTLSCEQNLNHDAMYWYRQDPGQGLRLIYYSQIVNDFQKGDIAEGYSVSREKKESFPLTVTSAQKNPTAFYLCASTGTGGEETQYFGPGTRLLVL.

As to this clonotype: The CDR3 end shows no conserved phenylalanine or tryptophan, and so a read error is likely. No DNA is shown, since the ends of the CDR3 on it are uncertain; the CDR3 is the one TCRdb lists. The chain has TRBV10-3 and TRBJ1-2. From germline, CDR1 is ENHRY and CDR2 SYGVKD. Both ends counted, the CDR3 spans 8 residues. CDR3 protein: CAIRPSRR.

This clonotype was counted ten times or more. The gene calls are TRBV20-1 and TRBJ2-2; 10 bases agree with TRBD1. CDR1 DFQATT and CDR2 SNEGSKA come from the germline V gene (reference sequence). V lost 3 bases to trimming and J lost 2 bases; unmatched junction nucleotides: 0. CDR3 size: 14 residues. CDR3 nucleotides: TGCAGTGCTAGGACAGGGGGCAACACCGGGGAGCTGTTTTTT. Its protein is CSARTGGNTGELFF.

This clonotype was recorded at least ten times. The chain employs TRBV20-1 and TRBJ2-1, with 13 bases that match TRBD2. The CDR3 covers 14 residues. From germline, CDR1 is DFQATT and CDR2 SNEGSKA (reference sequence). J was trimmed by 7 bases and V by 7 bases; bases with no gene match: 7. CDR3 sequence reads: CSVSRTSGSNEQFF. In DNA, the CDR3 is TGCAGTGTCTCCAGGACTAGCGGGAGTAATGAGCAGTTCTTC.

The CDR3 DNA sequence: TGTGCCAGCAGCTCATCTAGCGGGAAAAATGAGCAGTTCTTC. Amino acids: CASSSSSGKNEQFF. J is TRBJ2-1 and V is TRBV11-1; 9 nucleotides align to TRBD2. The trim removed 4 bases at V and 7 bases at J, leaving 5 bases unmatched. The CDR3 length is 14 residues. Germline CDR1 SGHAT, CDR2 FQDESV (reference sequence).

In this sample, this clonotype turned up many times. This rearrangement joins TRBV7-2 to TRBJ2-3; 9 bases are a match to TRBD1. CDR3 length equals 14 residues. Germline-derived CDR1 and CDR2 are SGHTA and FQGNSA. V trimming: 5 bases; J trimming: 6 bases; junction bases outside the gene matches: 6. Written as DNA, the CDR3 is TGTGCCAGCAGCACACGGACAGGGGCGGATACGCAGTATTTT. Its protein is CASSTRTGADTQYF.

This clonotype was picked up a small number of times. This chain links TRBV19 with TRBJ2-1; unclear D gene. V was shortened by 2 bases and J by 1 base, with 6 bases between the two germline ends. Looked up from germline, CDR1 is LNHDA and CDR2 is SQIVND (reference sequence). The CDR3 has 14 residues. The CDR3 sequence is CASSIRLSYNEQFF. The CDR3 DNA sequence: TGTGCCAGTAGTATAAGGTTGTCCTACAATGAGCAGTTCTTC.

Many counts were recorded for this clonotype. The chain recombines TRBV7-2 with TRBJ1-2; D unresolved. The CDR3 covers 15 residues. Trimming took 5 bases from V and 4 from J, leaving 17 bases between them. The germline V gene has CDR1 SGHTA and CDR2 FQGNSA. The CDR3 spells CASSQEGLLSYGYTF. The CDR3 nucleotides are TGTGCCAGCAGCCAGGAAGGACTCCTAAGCTATGGCTACACCTTC. Full variable domain (remainder filled in from reference TRBV7-2 and TRBJ1-2): GAGVSQSPSNKVTEKGKDVELRCDPISGHTALYWYRQSLGQGLEFLIYFQGNSAPDKSGLPSDRFSAERTGGSVSTLTIQRTQQEDSAVYLCASSQEGLLSYGYTFGSGTRLTVV.

Ten or more counts support this clonotype. The chain's CDR3 is CASSPVTYEQYF. The DNA of the CDR3 is TGTGCCAGCAGTCCCGTCACCTACGAGCAGTACTTC. The chain combines TRBV25-1 with TRBJ2-7; D gene unclear. The V and J ends lost 5 bases and 2 bases respectively, with 7 bases between them. The CDR3 contains 12 residues. The V gene's germline CDR1 is MGHDK and CDR2 SYGVNS.

About this clonotype: A much larger clone sits a single nucleotide away, making a read error possible. The CDR3 does not close with the conserved phenylalanine or tryptophan, likely indicating a read error. CDR3 loop: CASSHGTSRDGQYI. In nucleotides, the CDR3 is TGCGCCAGCAGCCATGGGACTAGTCGTGATGGGCAGTACATC. The chain carries TRBV4-1 and TRBJ2-7; the match to TRBD2 covers 8 bases. Trimming at V came to 3 bases and at J to 9 bases, leaving 10 bases not matched to a gene. Germline V CDR1 and CDR2: MGHRA, YSYEKL. CDR3 length: 14 amino acids.

A note on this clonotype: A much larger clone sits a single nucleotide away, making a read error possible. V gene TRBV4-1 combines with J gene TRBJ2-1, with 15 bases fitting TRBD2. This CDR3 is built from 19 residues. Germline values: CDR1 MGHRA, CDR2 YSYEKL. Trimming cost V 3 bases and J 1 base; bases outside gene matches: 7. CDR3 loop: CASSHLPGLAGGSYNEQFF. In DNA, the CDR3 is TGCGCCAGCAGCCATTTACCGGGACTAGCGGGAGGTTCCTACAATGAGCAGTTCTTC.

This clonotype was recorded many times. The chain couples TRBV27 to TRBJ2-7; maybe TRBD2 (5 bases). Germline CDR1 is MNHEY and CDR2 is SMNVEV (reference sequence). The CDR3 contains 15 residues. The germline V and J ends were trimmed by 0 bases and 3 bases, with 12 bases remaining between them. Here the CDR3 reads CASSLSSGVLYEQYF. DNA of the CDR3: TGTGCCAGCAGTTTATCAAGCGGAGTTCTCTACGAGCAGTACTTC.

This clonotype was seen repeatedly, ten times or more. The chain couples TRBV29-1 to TRBJ1-1; 9 positions match TRBD1. CDR1 SQVTM and CDR2 ANQGSEA come from the germline V gene. CDR3 length: 12 amino acids. The V segment lost 8 bases and the J segment 6 bases; nucleotides outside the gene matches: 7. DNA of the CDR3: TGCAGCACCGGACAGGGGAGGGCTGAAGCTTTCTTT. Encoded protein: CSTGQGRAEAFF. The variable domain in full, with the rest retrieved from reference TRBV29-1 and TRBJ1-1, is SAVISQKPSRDICQRGTSLTIQCQVDSQVTMMFWYRQQPGQSLTLIATANQGSEATYESGFVIDKFPISRPNLTFSTLTVSNMSPEDSSIYLCSTGQGRAEAFFGQGTRLTVV.

Ten or more counts support this clonotype. The chain recombines TRBV6-2 or TRBV6-3 with TRBJ2-1, with D perhaps matching TRBD1 or TRBD2 (5 bases each). V lost 2 bases to trimming and J lost 0 bases, with 8 bases between them. Germline-derived CDR1 and CDR2 are MNHEY and SVGEGT. The CDR3 spans 15 residues. The CDR3 DNA follows: TGTGCCAGCAGTTACGGGGGTTTCTCCTACAATGAGCAGTTCTTC. It translates to CASSYGGFSYNEQFF.

This chain joins TRBV10-3 and TRBJ2-3, with 8 positions matching TRBD2. This CDR3 region has 17 residues. V was clipped by 2 bases and J by 2 bases; unmatched bases: 9. CDR1 is ENHRY, CDR2 SYGVKD, per germline. This chain's CDR3 is CAISEPTSGPDTDTQYF. CDR3 DNA sequence: TGTGCCATCAGTGAGCCAACTAGCGGACCGGACACAGATACGCAGTATTTT.

This rearrangement joins TRBV7-2 to TRBJ2-1; 8 bases are a match to TRBD2. CDR1 SGHTA and CDR2 FQGNSA come from the germline V gene. Germline trimming cut 3 bases from V and 15 bases from J; bases unmatched to any gene: 13. The CDR3 covers 14 residues. The CDR3 loop is CASSFAFGGRILFF. CDR3 bases: TGTGCCAGCAGCTTTGCTTTTGGCGGGAGGATTCTGTTCTTC.

This clonotype was detected ten times or more. CDR3 bases: TGTGCCAGCTCGGCCAGGGCCGGCCTCCAAGAGACCCAGTACTTC. Its protein product is CASSARAGLQETQYF. V usage is TRBV18 and J usage is TRBJ2-5, with D possibly matching TRBD1 (5 bases). Trimming took 6 bases from V and 1 from J, leaving 15 bases between them. The CDR3 spans 15 residues. In germline, CDR1 is KGHSH, CDR2 LQKENI.